This TCR beta chain was retrieved from a study of memory CD4+ T cells and cytomegalovirus serostatus. The sort gate was single viable CD3+CD4+CD8-CD45RO+ cells for memory CD4+ T cells. Germline V gene lookup returns CDR1 MNHEY and CDR2 SMNVEV (reference sequence). The CDR3 spans 19 residues. The V gene end was trimmed by 6 bases and the J gene end by 3 bases; junction bases not matched to a gene: 19. The assay was immunoSEQ multiplex PCR, and TCRdb's table has in-frame clones only and misses some. The table includes just under 60,000 clones, about three quarters detected once. Sequences were obtained from memory CD4+ T cells from blood. This clonotype was obtained from an adult in good health and CMV-seronegative. The chain uses TRBV27 and TRBJ2-1; 8 bases map to TRBD2. CDR3 nucleotide sequence: TGTGCCAGCAGCCCCGGGGGGTCTAGCGGGTGGACCAACTACAATGAGCAGTTCTTC. Translation gives CASSPGGSSGWTNYNEQFF.